A single sample is the source of the 10 T cell receptor beta chains below, sequenced in a study of T cells in Graves' hyperthyroidism and ophthalmopathy. Amplified regions were TCR beta CDR3 sequences from RNA transcripts. The HTBI primer set served for first-round RT-PCR of the TCR CDR3. TCRdb recomputed calls from the multiplex PCR reads with MiXCR, one row per CDR3 protein. Among 700,000 or so distinct CDR3 sequences listed, around 17% were seen once. Specimen: blood. These receptors were taken from a man aged 18 to 35 with Graves' hyperthyroidism.

This clonotype was seen more than once but under ten times. This rearrangement joins TRBV25-1 to TRBJ2-2; D is ambiguous. V shed 3 bases and J shed 4 bases, with 6 bases lying between them. CDR1 is MGHDK, CDR2 SYGVNS, per germline. CDR3 length equals 13 residues. CDR3 residues: CASSEYSTGELFF. The DNA of the CDR3 is TGTGCCAGCAGTGAGTACAGCACCGGGGAGCTGTTTTTT.

The V and J genes are TRBV20-1 and TRBJ2-1, with a tentative D call TRBD1 (6 bases). Germline CDR1 and CDR2: DFQATT and SNEGSKA (reference sequence). V was cut by 6 bases and J by 8 bases, with 17 bases left in between. This CDR3 contains 13 residues. CDR3 amino acids: CSATGIVRDEQFF. The CDR3 region has the DNA TGCAGTGCGACAGGTATAGTGAGGGATGAGCAGTTCTTC.

There are a few counts of this clonotype. The chain links TRBV2 to TRBJ2-7; 8 nucleotides align to TRBD2. This CDR3 region has 15 residues. After removal of 2 bases from V and 7 bases from J, the junction contained 10 bases not matched to a gene. Germline CDR1 is SNHLY and CDR2 is FYNNEI. Here the CDR3 reads CASSETREGPGEQYF. The CDR3 DNA reads as TGTGCCAGCAGTGAAACCCGGGAGGGCCCGGGTGAGCAGTACTTC.

This clonotype was counted ten times or more. The CDR3 loop is CASSLNDREGTDTQYF. CDR3 coding DNA: TGTGCCAGCAGTTTAAATGACAGGGAGGGCACAGATACGCAGTATTTT. V usage is TRBV28 and J usage is TRBJ2-3; possible D gene TRBD1, 7 bases. Germline CDR1 reads MDHEN; CDR2 reads SYDVKM. This CDR3 comprises 16 residues. V dropped 2 bases and J dropped 1 base, with 13 bases sitting between them.

This clonotype was counted only a few times. A clone one base away is much larger, so this may be a read error. The gene calls are TRBV2 and TRBJ1-1; D is possibly TRBD1 (5 bases). The CDR3 totals 13 residues. The V gene's germline CDR1 is SNHLY and CDR2 FYNNEI. V was shortened by 6 bases and J by 5 bases, with 13 bases between the two germline ends. The CDR3 loop is CASRGVGGTEAFF. The CDR3 region has the DNA TGTGCCAGCAGAGGGGTTGGAGGGACTGAAGCTTTCTTT.

With regard to this clonotype: This could be a read error, since a much larger clone is one nucleotide away. The V call is TRBV29-1, the J call TRBJ2-1; maybe TRBD1 (5 bases). CDR3 length: 11 amino acids. Germline V gives CDR1 SQVTM, CDR2 ANQGSEA. Trimming removed 7 bases at V and 6 bases at J, with 10 bases between. The CDR3 region has the DNA TGCAGCGCCACAAGGGGCAATGAGCAGTTCTTC. Amino acids: CSATRGNEQFF.

This clonotype was seen a handful of times. The chain recombines TRBV2 with TRBJ2-7; no clear D. In germline, CDR1 is SNHLY, CDR2 FYNNEI. The CDR3 is made up of 12 amino acids. Trimming stripped 3 bases from V and 6 bases from J, with 9 bases between. The CDR3 DNA reads as TGTGCCAGCAGTGAGGTTTGGAGCGAGCAGTACTTC. As protein: CASSEVWSEQYF.

The chain couples TRBV29-1 to TRBJ2-4, with D tentatively TRBD1 (6 bases). The CDR3 loop spans 14 amino acids. Germline V gives CDR1 SQVTM, CDR2 ANQGSEA. V was pared by 0 bases and J by 1 base, with 7 bases between. The chain's CDR3 is CSVEEGAAKNIQYF. CDR3 sequence (DNA): TGCAGCGTTGAAGAGGGGGCGGCCAAAAACATTCAGTACTTC.

At least ten counts were recorded for this clonotype. The chain uses TRBV27 and TRBJ1-1; 7 bases agree with TRBD1. Germline trimming cut 7 bases from V and 5 bases from J; bases unmatched to any gene: 4. The V gene's germline CDR1 is MNHEY and CDR2 SMNVEV (reference sequence). The CDR3 totals 12 residues. As DNA, the CDR3 is TGTGCCAGCAAGCAGGGGGTGACTGAAGCTTTCTTT. Protein: CASKQGVTEAFF.

The table lists this clonotype with many counts. The chain combines TRBV30 with TRBJ1-2; D remains ambiguous. The CDR3 is made up of 12 amino acids. V shed 7 bases and J shed 7 bases, with 16 bases lying between them. Germline CDR1 and CDR2: GTSNPN and SVGIG (reference sequence). The CDR3 loop is CASQRKGGGYTF. Here the CDR3 DNA reads TGTGCCTCCCAACGAAAAGGTGGTGGCTACACCTTC.